A selection of T cell receptor beta chains follows, all from one sample in a study of blood T cells in healthy people across ages. TCRdb itself ran the 5' RACE reads through MiXCR, one entry per CDR3 protein. The table shows more than 650,000 distinct CDR3 sequences, with 22% occurring only once. The sequenced material came from blood. Receptors originate from a man between 65 and 79 years old in good health. Each CDR3 is given with its conserved first and last residue. The order of the fields is CDR3 protein, V gene, J gene, clone size. A clone size is listed for some rows: how often the clone was seen (once, few, many), or a class if it is expanded.

CDR3 protein: CASSSGLAGVGWQETQYF
V gene: TRBV7-2
J gene: -
clone size: few

CDR3 protein: CSAQYLTKQGSSTDTQYF
V gene: TRBV20-1
J gene: TRBJ2-3
clone size: -

CDR3 protein: CASSYLAGEGNEQFF
V gene: TRBV12-3/TRBV12-4
J gene: TRBJ2-1
clone size: once

CDR3 protein: CASSPTSREGFNEQFF
V gene: TRBV7-9
J gene: TRBJ2-1
clone size: -

CDR3 protein: CASSQGASVPDTQYF
V gene: TRBV3-1
J gene: TRBJ2-3
clone size: -

CDR3 protein: CASSPGGTESTKLFF
V gene: TRBV5-1
J gene: TRBJ1-4
clone size: -

CDR3 protein: CASSSPSAGSTLDTDTQYF
V gene: TRBV11-2
J gene: TRBJ2-3
clone size: few

CDR3 protein: CASSPLAGGVKNEQFF
V gene: TRBV12-3/TRBV12-4
J gene: TRBJ2-1
clone size: -

CDR3 protein: CASSLPGQGGYNEQFF
V gene: TRBV18
J gene: TRBJ2-1
clone size: few

CDR3 protein: CASSFVGYEQYF
V gene: TRBV12-3/TRBV12-4
J gene: TRBJ2-7
clone size: many

CDR3 protein: CASSLVGQGDGYTF
V gene: TRBV7-2
J gene: TRBJ1-2
clone size: -

CDR3 protein: CASSQETGTLEKLFF
V gene: TRBV3-1
J gene: TRBJ1-4
clone size: -

CDR3 protein: CASSFVLMHNEQFF
V gene: TRBV7-9
J gene: -
clone size: few

CDR3 protein: CASSLHRAADTQYF
V gene: TRBV5-4
J gene: TRBJ2-3
clone size: -

CDR3 protein: CASSLQGTEQFF
V gene: TRBV12-3/TRBV12-4
J gene: TRBJ2-1
clone size: many

CDR3 protein: CASSYLTGAGAEAFF
V gene: TRBV6-6
J gene: TRBJ1-1
clone size: few

CDR3 protein: CAIKSWLDEQFF
V gene: TRBV10-3
J gene: TRBJ2-1
clone size: -

CDR3 protein: CSVDSPGDIQYF
V gene: TRBV29-1
J gene: TRBJ2-4
clone size: many

CDR3 protein: CATSWRLAETQYF
V gene: TRBV15
J gene: -
clone size: few

CDR3 protein: CASRPSGTGGKGQPQHF
V gene: TRBV28
J gene: TRBJ1-5
clone size: -

CDR3 protein: CAPGRWQREPYFQETQYF
V gene: TRBV21-1
J gene: TRBJ2-5
clone size: few

CDR3 protein: CSAREADPLNIQYF
V gene: TRBV20-1
J gene: TRBJ2-4
clone size: -

CDR3 protein: CAISAGVEQFF
V gene: TRBV10-3
J gene: TRBJ2-1
clone size: -

CDR3 protein: CSVGAGGANTEAFF
V gene: TRBV29-1
J gene: TRBJ1-1
clone size: few

CDR3 protein: CASSLRRANSPLHF
V gene: TRBV7-3
J gene: TRBJ1-6
clone size: -

CDR3 protein: CAARGAGLSYEQYF
V gene: TRBV6-6
J gene: TRBJ2-7
clone size: few

CDR3 protein: CSATQTGIYSNQPQHF
V gene: TRBV20-1
J gene: TRBJ1-5
clone size: -

CDR3 protein: CASSQIGGYTF
V gene: TRBV11-2
J gene: TRBJ1-2
clone size: few

CDR3 protein: CASSRLTGSGGRQETQYF
V gene: TRBV9
J gene: TRBJ2-5
clone size: few

CDR3 protein: CSARDLAGYYGYTF
V gene: TRBV20-1
J gene: TRBJ1-2
clone size: -

CDR3 protein: CASSRTSGRAVLDTGELFF
V gene: TRBV19
J gene: TRBJ2-2
clone size: -

CDR3 protein: CASSLLGGQGARGYNEQFF
V gene: TRBV12-3/TRBV12-4
J gene: TRBJ2-1
clone size: -

CDR3 protein: CASKQGADTQYF
V gene: TRBV12-3/TRBV12-4
J gene: TRBJ2-3
clone size: many

CDR3 protein: CASSPRQGDNSPLHF
V gene: TRBV18
J gene: TRBJ1-6
clone size: -

CDR3 protein: CASSSNRGYEQYF
V gene: TRBV7-2
J gene: TRBJ2-7
clone size: many

CDR3 protein: CSVGFGGEQYF
V gene: TRBV29-1
J gene: TRBJ2-7
clone size: many

CDR3 protein: CASRWDGYEQYF
V gene: TRBV2
J gene: TRBJ2-7
clone size: once

CDR3 protein: CSVEDRPGQGTYF
V gene: TRBV29-1
J gene: TRBJ2-3
clone size: few

CDR3 protein: CSAWSWATHEQYF
V gene: TRBV20-1
J gene: TRBJ2-7
clone size: -

CDR3 protein: CASSKTSINSYNEQFF
V gene: TRBV9
J gene: TRBJ2-1
clone size: -

CDR3 protein: CSASPPGRNGYTF
V gene: TRBV20-1
J gene: TRBJ1-2
clone size: -

CDR3 protein: CASSQDTRANQPQHF
V gene: TRBV4-2
J gene: TRBJ1-5
clone size: -

CDR3 protein: CASSADELSYNEQFF
V gene: TRBV7-9
J gene: TRBJ2-1
clone size: few

CDR3 protein: CASRFTETSYEQYF
V gene: TRBV5-1
J gene: -
clone size: few

CDR3 protein: CASSQTSGSHERFF
V gene: TRBV7-3
J gene: TRBJ2-1
clone size: -

CDR3 protein: CASSLDWDEQFF
V gene: TRBV7-2
J gene: TRBJ2-1
clone size: few

CDR3 protein: CASSFTTGDTEAFF
V gene: TRBV12-3/TRBV12-4
J gene: TRBJ1-1
clone size: -

CDR3 protein: CASSQKDHLDEQFF
V gene: TRBV4-1
J gene: -
clone size: few

CDR3 protein: CASSFLGPTGLDEQYF
V gene: TRBV5-1
J gene: -
clone size: few

CDR3 protein: CASSRTGTEGYTF
V gene: TRBV12-3/TRBV12-4
J gene: TRBJ1-2
clone size: few

CDR3 protein: CASSLALGGIKNGYTF
V gene: TRBV12-3/TRBV12-4
J gene: TRBJ1-2
clone size: few

CDR3 protein: CASSQHQGQPQHF
V gene: TRBV7-2
J gene: TRBJ1-5
clone size: -

CDR3 protein: CASSSWGSFNEQFF
V gene: TRBV5-5
J gene: TRBJ2-1
clone size: -

CDR3 protein: CASSPEVQGQPQHF
V gene: TRBV6-4
J gene: TRBJ1-5
clone size: -

CDR3 protein: CASSSGQVNNEQFF
V gene: TRBV7-3
J gene: TRBJ2-1
clone size: -